This TCR beta chain was obtained from a study of blood T cell repertoires in COVID-19. In the study overall: Sources were T cells, B-cell-depleted T cells, or PBMCs; the material itself was cDNA or gDNA.

Methods used by the authors: Amplified reference gene primers provided the basis for estimating nucleated cell counts. Libraries were prepared by immunoSEQ multiplex PCR; TCRdb keeps only in-frame clonotypes and omits some of them. V, J and clone size are those of that table, while D and trimming were read from the DNA. The sample lists 150,000 to 250,000 clones, around 87% seen once, with 2% to 2.5% in the top ten. The germline gives CDR1 SGHTA, CDR2 FQGNSA. The CDR3 totals 18 residues. Unmatched junction bases numbered 4, after V lost 0 bases and J lost 1 base. Cohorts were determined from participant-reported clinical history.

This receptor was identified in a woman in her twenties or thirties who had recovered from COVID-19. The chain uses TRBV7-2 and TRBJ2-2, with 11 bases identical to TRBD2. The material sequenced was PBMCs or T cells enriched from blood (not recorded which). The CDR3 sequence is CASSLASGGAVNTGELFF. CDR3 in DNA: TGTGCCAGCAGCTTAGCTAGCGGGGGGGCTGTGAACACCGGGGAGCTGTTTTTT. Complete variable domain (other parts from reference TRBV7-2 and TRBJ2-2): GAGVSQSPSNKVTEKGKDVELRCDPISGHTALYWYRQSLGQGLEFLIYFQGNSAPDKSGLPSDRFSAERTGGSVSTLTIQRTQQEDSAVYLCASSLASGGAVNTGELFFGEGSRLTVL.